The 9 T cell receptor beta chains given below trace back to one sample, sequenced in a study of blood T cell repertoires in COVID-19 (dated by TCRdb to about 2020). Library construction relied on the immunoSEQ multiplex PCR assay. The table comes from immuneACCESS by way of TCRdb, which keeps in-frame sequences with V and J called. Part of the clones is missing from these tables; in studies checked, under half for an unresolved V gene and the rest for unknown reasons. This sample holds approximately 280,000 clones; around 91% were observed only once. The ten largest clones capture about 1.8% of the sample. Sequenced material: PBMCs or T cells enriched from blood (not recorded which). The receptors were gathered from a woman aged 18-35 years with acute COVID-19.

The chain combines TRBV6-5 with TRBJ2-7; TRBD1 agrees at 8 bases. V shed 10 bases and J 4 bases; nucleotides not matched to a gene: 6. The CDR3 sequence is 12 residues long. CDR1 is MNHEY and CDR2 is SVGAGI in the germline V gene. The CDR3 coding sequence is TGTGCCACCTGGGACAGGCCATACGAGCAGTACTTC. Encoded protein: CATWDRPYEQYF.

This clone occurred once. V and J are TRBV11-2 and TRBJ1-2; the match to TRBD1 covers 9 bases. The V gene's germline CDR1 is SGHAT and CDR2 FQNNGV. J was trimmed by 8 bases and V by 1 base; bases with no gene match: 8. The CDR3 has 15 amino acids. Here the CDR3 DNA reads TGTGCCAGCAGCTTAGTGAACAGGGGGCTGAAGGGCTACACCTTC. Translated, it gives CASSLVNRGLKGYTF. Combining the CDR3 with reference TRBV11-2 and TRBJ1-2 gives the whole variable domain EAGVAQSPRYKIIEKRQSVAFWCNPISGHATLYWYQQILGQGPKLLIQFQNNGVVDDSQLPKDRFSAERLKGVDSTLKIQPAKLEDSAVYLCASSLVNRGLKGYTFGSGTRLTVV.

The chain uses TRBV19 and TRBJ1-5; 9 bases agree with TRBD1. The CDR3 runs to 14 residues. Germline V gene lookup returns CDR1 LNHDA and CDR2 SQIVND (reference sequence). V was clipped by 6 bases and J by 6 bases; unmatched bases: 6. As DNA, the CDR3 is TGTGCCAGTAGGTCGGACAGGGGAGGTCAGCCCCAGCATTTT. Its protein is CASRSDRGGQPQHF.

The sample holds one count of this clone. An end of the junction does not agree with germline; a read error may underlie this. The CDR3 sequence is CASSQETGDAAHF. CDR3 in DNA: TGCGCCAGCAGCCAAGAGACAGGGGACGCGGCCCACTTC. This chain links TRBV4-1 with TRBJ1-2, with 8 bases fitting TRBD1. Germline V gene lookup returns CDR1 MGHRA and CDR2 YSYEKL. There are 13 residues in the CDR3.

This clone was seen ten or more times. The chain has TRBV18 and TRBJ1-5, with D unclear. Trimming cost V 2 bases and J 9 bases, with 11 bases left between them. Germline CDR1 and CDR2: KGHSH and LQKENI. The length of the CDR3 is 13 residues. CDR3 DNA sequence: TGTGCCAGCTCACCAAAGGCCCCAGGGCCCCAGCATTTT. This gives the protein CASSPKAPGPQHF.

The gene calls are TRBV10-1 and TRBJ1-2; TRBD1 might be the D (5 bases). The CDR3 covers 13 residues. V was trimmed by 6 bases and J by 4 bases, leaving 12 bases between them. Germline loops: CDR1 WNHNN, CDR2 SYGVQD (reference sequence). In nucleotides, the CDR3 is TGCGCCAGCAGCCCGACCGACAGCTATGGCTACACCTTC. Translated: CASSPTDSYGYTF.

The chain couples TRBV18 to TRBJ2-5; D is perhaps TRBD1 (5 bases). Germline loops: CDR1 KGHSH, CDR2 LQKENI. V dropped 2 bases and J dropped 5 bases, with 12 bases sitting between them. The CDR3 has 14 amino acids. The CDR3, as DNA: TGTGCCAGCTCACCAGGGCAGGGCAGGGAGACCCAGTACTTC. Encoded protein: CASSPGQGRETQYF.

V is TRBV28 and J is TRBJ1-2; TRBD1 aligns across 9 bases. This CDR3 has 14 amino acids. Unmatched junction bases numbered 7, after V lost 1 base and J lost 10 bases. Germline CDR1 reads MDHEN; CDR2 reads SYDVKM. The CDR3 nucleotides read TGTGCCAGCAGTTTATACAGGGGGCGCGATCTCTACACCTTC. This translates into CASSLYRGRDLYTF.

This clone was recorded a few times. V gene TRBV28 combines with J gene TRBJ1-2; the match to TRBD1 covers 12 bases. The CDR3 spans 17 residues. The germline V gene encodes CDR1 MDHEN and CDR2 SYDVKM. V shed 3 bases, J shed 4 bases, and the junction held 9 bases outside the gene matches. This CDR3 is CASSLGAGTGGAYGYTF. The DNA of the CDR3 is TGTGCCAGCAGTTTGGGGGCCGGGACAGGGGGCGCCTATGGCTACACCTTC.